These T cell receptor beta chains were read from a single sample in a study of T cell responses to AZD1222 COVID-19 vaccine. Sequenced by immunoSEQ multiplex PCR; TCRdb stores in-frame clones only, minus some. This sample yields about 150,000 clones, of which roughly 90% are seen a single time; around 1.5% belongs to the top ten. Sample: peripheral blood, taken 28 days after the second AZD1222 dose. The source of these receptors is an adult who received the AZD1222 COVID-19 vaccine. Both conserved end residues are part of each CDR3. Each record gives: clone size, J gene, V gene, D gene, CDR3 protein, CDR3 DNA. The D gene is left open where the match is weak. Rows may omit the clone size; those that give it use once, few, many or a size class.

>.|TRBJ2-3|TRBV5-1|.
CASSLAGVPTDTQYF
TGCGCCAGCAGCCTGGCAGGGGTGCCCACAGATACGCAGTATTTT
>.|TRBJ2-3|TRBV4-2|.
CASSPTGPSGQYF
TGTGCCAGCAGCCCCACGGGCCCGTCCGGGCAGTATTTT
>.|TRBJ1-4|TRBV19|.
CASSIEASRAINEKLFF
TGTGCCAGTAGTATAGAAGCCAGCCGGGCCATTAATGAAAAACTGTTTTTT
>once|TRBJ2-5|TRBV7-7|.
CASSLRLAPGETQYF
TGTGCTAGCAGCTTGCGGCTAGCCCCCGGAGAGACCCAGTACTTC
>.|TRBJ1-1|TRBV3-1/TRBV3-2|TRBD1
CASSLYLGGIGTEAFF
TGTGCCAGCAGCCTCTACTTAGGGGGCATAGGCACTGAAGCTTTCTTT
>.|TRBJ2-1|TRBV3-1/TRBV3-2|.
CASSRTTYNEQFF
TGTGCCAGCAGCCGGACTACCTACAATGAGCAGTTCTTC
>.|TRBJ1-3|TRBV5-1|TRBD1
CASSSRGPGNTIYF
TGCGCCAGCAGCTCGAGGGGGCCCGGAAACACCATATATTTT
>.|TRBJ1-4|TRBV27|.
CASSSRGNEKLFF
TGTGCCAGCAGTTCTCGGGGAAATGAAAAACTGTTTTTT
>.|TRBJ1-1|TRBV27|.
CASSFSGRNTEAFF
TGTGCCAGCAGTTTTTCGGGGCGGAACACTGAAGCTTTCTTT
>.|TRBJ1-5|TRBV6-5|.
CASRRTDSNQPQHF
TGTGCCAGCAGACGGACAGATAGCAATCAGCCCCAGCATTTT
>.|TRBJ2-3|TRBV9|TRBD2
CASSVAQTSGSLTDTQYF
TGTGCCAGCAGCGTAGCCCAGACTAGCGGGAGTTTAACAGATACGCAGTATTTT